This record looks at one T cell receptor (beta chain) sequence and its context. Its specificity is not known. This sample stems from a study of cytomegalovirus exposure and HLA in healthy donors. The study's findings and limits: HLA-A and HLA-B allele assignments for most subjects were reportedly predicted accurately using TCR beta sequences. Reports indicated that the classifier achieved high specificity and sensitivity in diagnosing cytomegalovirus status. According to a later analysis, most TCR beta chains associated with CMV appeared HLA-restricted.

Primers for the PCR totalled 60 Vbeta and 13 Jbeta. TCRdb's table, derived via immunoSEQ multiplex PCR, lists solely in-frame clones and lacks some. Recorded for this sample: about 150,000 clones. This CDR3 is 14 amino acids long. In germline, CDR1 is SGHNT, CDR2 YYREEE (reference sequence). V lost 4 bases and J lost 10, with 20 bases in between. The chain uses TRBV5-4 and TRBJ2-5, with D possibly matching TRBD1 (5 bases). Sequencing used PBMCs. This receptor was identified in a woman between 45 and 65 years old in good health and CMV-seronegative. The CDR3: CASSPGHQAEVQYF. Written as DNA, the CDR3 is TGTGCCAGCAGCCCCGGACACCAGGCTGAGGTCCAGTACTTC.